The 23 T cell receptor beta chains below were found in one sample sequenced in a study of cytomegalovirus exposure and HLA in healthy donors (dated 2017 in TCRdb). The library was prepared using the immunoSEQ multiplex PCR assay. For the multiplex PCR, a mixture combining 60 forward primers for TCR Vbeta segments and 13 reverse primers for TCR Jbeta segments was used. The immuneACCESS repertoire file appears here via TCRdb, limited to in-frame rearrangements. These files lack a portion of the clones; in checked studies, under half of the deficit traces to unresolved V genes, and the cause of the others is not known. For this sample there are approximately 170,000 clones; over 70% appear just once. The ten largest clones capture 6.5% to 8.5% of the sample. The sample was PBMCs. These receptors originate from a middle-aged woman in good health and CMV-seropositive.

This chain links TRBV10-3 with TRBJ1-1; 7 bases fit TRBD1. The CDR3 totals 13 residues. CDR1 is ENHRY, CDR2 SYGVKD, per germline. J gave up 7 bases and V 4 bases, and 6 bases lay outside the gene matches. CDR3 nucleotides: TGTGCCATCAGTGGGGAACAGGGGAGTGAAGCTTTCTTT. As protein: CAISGEQGSEAFF.

This chain's CDR3 is CASRRETRLASDEQYF. For the CDR3, the DNA is TGTGCCAGCAGGAGAGAAACGCGACTAGCTAGTGACGAGCAGTACTTC. The J gene is TRBJ2-7, the V gene TRBV5-8; 7 nucleotides match TRBD2. The V segment lost 5 bases and the J segment 5 bases; nucleotides outside the gene matches: 16. The CDR3 consists of 16 residues. Germline-derived CDR1 and CDR2 are SGHTS and YDEGEE.

The J gene is TRBJ2-5, the V gene TRBV6-6; 7 bases align to TRBD2. Germline CDR1 MNHNY, CDR2 SVGAGI (reference sequence). V lost 11 bases, J lost 5 bases, and 11 bases stayed unmatched. CDR3 length: 13 residues. The DNA for the CDR3 is TGTGCCGGCACATGGGGGGGGACGGAGACCCAGTACTTC. This gives the protein CAGTWGGTETQYF.

The chain combines TRBV5-1 with TRBJ2-7; TRBD1 aligns across 9 bases. The germline gives CDR1 SGHRS, CDR2 YFSETQ. The V gene end was trimmed by 4 bases and the J gene end by 0 bases; junction bases not matched to a gene: 5. The CDR3 loop spans 15 amino acids. Here the CDR3 reads CASSNGQGSSYEQYF. The CDR3 DNA follows: TGCGCCAGCAGCAACGGACAGGGGAGCTCCTACGAGCAGTACTTC. Looking up the rest from reference TRBV5-1 and TRBJ2-7 gives the full variable domain: KAGVTQTPRYLIKTRGQQVTLSCSPISGHRSVSWYQQTPGQGLQFLFEYFSETQRNKGNFPGRFSGRQFSNSRSEMNVSTLELGDSALYLCASSNGQGSSYEQYFGPGTRLTVT.

The CDR3 sequence: CASIRAGEAFF. The CDR3 DNA sequence: TGTGCCAGCATCCGAGCCGGTGAAGCTTTCTTT. The chain has TRBV7-2 and TRBJ1-1; D ambiguous. Germline V gene sequence: CDR1 SGHTA, CDR2 FQGNSA. V was shortened by 7 bases and J by 7 bases, with 10 bases between the two germline ends. This CDR3 is built from 11 residues.

This clone appeared a single time. The chain joins TRBV10-1 to TRBJ2-2, with D possibly TRBD1 on 5 matching bases. CDR1 is WNHNN, CDR2 SYGVQD, per germline (reference sequence). V lost 6 bases to trimming and J lost 1 base, with 9 bases between them. The CDR3 loop spans 14 amino acids. In DNA form, the CDR3 reads TGCGCCAGCAGGCCCGGACAGAACACCGGGGAGCTGTTTTTT. Translating gives CASRPGQNTGELFF.

CDR3 in amino acids: CASSRQDTYEQYF. The DNA of the CDR3 is TGTGCCAGCAGTCGACAGGACACCTACGAGCAGTACTTC. The chain has TRBV2 and TRBJ2-7, with a tentative D call TRBD1 (6 bases). CDR1 and CDR2 (germline): SNHLY, FYNNEI. The CDR3 has 13 residues. Trimming took off 5 bases at V and 2 bases at J, with 10 bases between the two ends.

This clone was counted a few times. The V and J genes are TRBV2 and TRBJ2-5, with 8 bases fitting TRBD2. Trimming removed 1 base from V and 2 bases from J; junction bases left unmatched: 9. The CDR3 length is 17 residues. CDR1 and CDR2 (germline): SNHLY, FYNNEI. CDR3 in amino acids: CASSEGYSGDLQETQYF. The CDR3 nucleotides read TGTGCCAGCAGTGAAGGTTATAGCGGGGACTTACAAGAGACCCAGTACTTC.

V is TRBV19 and J is TRBJ2-1, with 9 bases fitting TRBD2. After removal of 3 bases from V and 4 bases from J, the junction contained 10 bases not matched to a gene. The CDR3 consists of 17 residues. Germline lookup yields CDR1 LNHDA and CDR2 SQIVND (reference sequence). For the CDR3, the DNA is TGTGCCAGTAGTATCTCTATGCGCGGGGGGGAATACAATGAGCAGTTCTTC. Translation: CASSISMRGGEYNEQFF.

The V gene is TRBV11-3, the J gene TRBJ1-1; 7 bases line up with TRBD1. This CDR3 is built from 13 residues. CDR1 and CDR2 from the germline V gene are SGHNT and YENEEA. The V gene end was trimmed by 0 bases and the J gene end by 7 bases; junction bases not matched to a gene: 2. CDR3 sequence: CASSLEAGGEAFF. In DNA, the CDR3 is TGTGCCAGCAGCTTAGAAGCAGGGGGTGAAGCTTTCTTT.

The sample holds a few counts of this clone. CDR3: CASSEVWQKYGYTF. CDR3 in DNA: TGTGCCAGCAGTGAAGTATGGCAGAAGTATGGCTACACCTTC. The chain links TRBV25-1 to TRBJ1-2; D gene unclear. V was trimmed by 2 bases and J by 5 bases, leaving 12 bases between them. Germline CDR1 and CDR2: MGHDK and SYGVNS. The CDR3 has 14 residues.

This chain joins TRBV7-2 and TRBJ2-5; D is uncertain. The CDR3 contains 15 residues. CDR1 and CDR2 (germline): SGHTA, FQGNSA. Trimming shortened V by 1 base and J by 5 bases, and 14 bases separated the two germline ends. CDR3 amino acids: CASSLERRFSETQYF. CDR3 nucleotide sequence: TGTGCCAGCAGCTTAGAGCGCCGGTTTTCGGAGACCCAGTACTTC. Full variable domain (outside the CDR3, taken from reference TRBV7-2 and TRBJ2-5): GAGVSQSPSNKVTEKGKDVELRCDPISGHTALYWYRQSLGQGLEFLIYFQGNSAPDKSGLPSDRFSAERTGGSVSTLTIQRTQQEDSAVYLCASSLERRFSETQYFGPGTRLLVL.

V usage is TRBV9 and J usage is TRBJ2-1; TRBD2 matches 12 bases. The CDR3 length is 14 residues. The ends lost 2 bases at V and 9 bases at J; junction bases unmatched: 3. Germline lookup yields CDR1 SGDLS and CDR2 YYNGEE. The CDR3 here is CASSVTSGGGEQFF. In DNA, the CDR3 is TGTGCCAGCAGCGTGACTAGCGGGGGAGGTGAGCAGTTCTTC.

A note on this clone: At one boundary the junction diverges from the germline segment, which might be a read error. This rearrangement joins TRBV6-5 to TRBJ2-6; possibly TRBD1 for D (5 bases). The CDR3 spans 13 residues. CDR1 and CDR2 (germline): MNHEY, SVGAGI. CDR3 DNA: TGTGCCAGCCAGAGGTCTGGGGCCAACGGCCTGACTTTC. Its translation: CASQRSGANGLTF.

The V and J genes are TRBV30 and TRBJ2-5, with 7 bases lining up with TRBD1. Germline V gene data show CDR1 as GTSNPN and CDR2 as SVGIG (reference sequence). The trim removed 6 bases at V and 4 bases at J, leaving 8 bases unmatched. The CDR3 covers 13 residues. CDR3 region: CACVPTGLETQYF. Here the CDR3 DNA reads TGTGCCTGCGTACCGACAGGGTTAGAGACCCAGTACTTC.

This sequence joins TRBV7-9 and TRBJ2-3; TRBD2 might be the D (5 bases). Germline loops: CDR1 SEHNR, CDR2 FQNEAQ (reference sequence). This CDR3 is 16 amino acids long. Deletions cut 0 bases from V and 2 bases from J, with 12 bases between. The CDR3 reads CASSLAGATNTDTQYF. CDR3 nucleotide sequence: TGTGCCAGCAGCTTAGCTGGAGCGACTAACACAGATACGCAGTATTTT.

Points on this clone: This specimen includes other DNA sequences encoding the same CDR3. The chain is built from TRBV9 and TRBJ1-2; D gene ambiguous. This CDR3 has 12 amino acids. Germline-derived CDR1 and CDR2 are SGDLS and YYNGEE. The V end lost 0 bases, the J end lost 4 bases, and 4 bases lay between the germline ends. The CDR3, as DNA: TGTGCCAGCAGCGTAGACAGCTATGGCTACACCTTC. Amino acid sequence: CASSVDSYGYTF. Complete variable domain (other parts from reference TRBV9 and TRBJ1-2): DSGVTQTPKHLITATGQRVTLRCSPRSGDLSVYWYQQSLDQGLQFLIQYYNGEERAKGNILERFSAQQFPDLHSELNLSSLELGDSALYFCASSVDSYGYTFGSGTRLTVV.

Note on this clone: One end of the junction does not line up with germline, which may come from a read error. The chain recombines TRBV7-9 with TRBJ1-3; D is unclear. This CDR3 contains 13 residues. Germline CDR1 is SEHNR and CDR2 is FQNEAQ (reference sequence). For the CDR3, the DNA is TGTTCCAGCAGCCCTGACAACCCAAACACCATATATTTT. Its protein product is CSSSPDNPNTIYF.

This clone has only one observation. The rearrangement links TRBV5-1 to TRBJ2-5; D perhaps matches TRBD1 (6 bases). Germline V gene lookup returns CDR1 SGHRS and CDR2 YFSETQ. CDR3 length equals 15 residues. V was cut by 4 bases and J by 5 bases, with 18 bases left in between. The CDR3 nucleotides read TGCGCCAGCAGCCCCCAAGGGGGTATTGGGGAGACCCAGTACTTC. Protein product: CASSPQGGIGETQYF.

The gene calls are TRBV2 and TRBJ1-1; D gene uncertain. Germline lookup yields CDR1 SNHLY and CDR2 FYNNEI. The CDR3 contains 14 residues. Deletions cut 7 bases from V and 1 base from J, with 13 bases between. In DNA, the CDR3 is TGTGCCAGCACCAAGACTGGAACGAACACTGAAGCTTTCTTT. Residues: CASTKTGTNTEAFF.

V gene TRBV11-2 combines with J gene TRBJ1-1; TRBD1 agrees at 9 bases. The CDR3 loop spans 16 amino acids. The V segment lost 3 bases and the J segment 0 bases; nucleotides outside the gene matches: 5. Per the germline V gene, CDR1 is SGHAT and CDR2 is FQNNGV. CDR3 sequence reads: CASSLGQGGMNTEAFF. Written as DNA, the CDR3 is TGTGCCAGCAGCTTGGGACAGGGTGGGATGAACACTGAAGCTTTCTTT.

The chain carries TRBV30 and TRBJ1-2, with TRBD1 matching 10 bases. V shed 8 bases, J shed 4 bases, and the junction held 7 bases outside the gene matches. The germline gives CDR1 GTSNPN, CDR2 SVGIG (reference sequence). The CDR3 sequence is 13 residues long. The CDR3 DNA reads as TGTGCCCAACCGGGACAGGGGTTCTATGGCTACACCTTC. The encoded protein is CAQPGQGFYGYTF.

The chain combines TRBV10-2 with TRBJ2-1; TRBD1 matches at 7 bases. The CDR3 runs 13 residues. Germline CDR1 WSHSY, CDR2 SAAADI. V shed 4 bases and J 9 bases; nucleotides not matched to a gene: 6. The CDR3 DNA follows: TGCGCCAGCAGTGGGGAGACAGGGACTGAGCAGTTCTTC. It is translated as CASSGETGTEQFF.